This TCR beta chain was recorded in a study of vaccination and CD4 T cells after COVID-19. Study summary: Post-diagnosis, post-COVID samples were collected after a median 101 days, ranging 35 to 161. Overlapping spike peptides of SARS-CoV-2, HCoV-NL63, HCoV-OC43 and HCoV-229E stimulated the cells.

This CDR3 spans 15 amino acids. Germline V gives CDR1 MNHEY, CDR2 SMNVEV (reference sequence). Germline trimming cut 2 bases from V and 9 bases from J; bases unmatched to any gene: 7. This clonotype was found a few times. As yet, its antigen is unknown. Noted treatment: 10-day PBMC culture with coronavirus spike peptide pools or control peptides (ViraFEST assay). Cultured CD4+ T cell DNA underwent sequencing with the Oncomine TCR Beta short-read assay. Genomic DNA was taken out of cultured CD4+ T cells by extraction. TCRdb used MiXCR to reprocess the PCR reads, holding one entry per CDR3 protein. The table records 9,500 to 15,000 distinct CDR3 sequences, around 55% of them present only once.

Material: CD4+ T cells from blood, cultured in vitro. J is TRBJ2-4 and V is TRBV27; 10 bases match TRBD2. The sequence came from a human donor who had recovered from COVID-19. This CDR3 reads CASSLTLAGAGIQYF. The CDR3 nucleotides read TGTGCCAGCAGTTTAACTCTAGCGGGAGCGGGCATTCAGTACTTC.